Each of the 10 T cell receptor beta chains below was sequenced from the same sample in a study of shared clonotypes between healthy human individuals. Positive CCR7 selection of CD45RO-negative cells yielded the naive CD8 cells, and terminally differentiated effector memory CD45RA+ cells were excluded. TCRdb's copy holds only in-frame clones and misses some; the assay was immunoSEQ multiplex PCR. The sample includes 1.5 million to 2.5 million clones, about 95% seen only once; the top ten take 0.95% to 1.5%. Sequencing was carried out using naive CD8+ T cells sorted from blood. These receptors all stem from a man between 18 and 29 years old in good health.

The chain has TRBV7-6 and TRBJ2-5; 12 nucleotides match TRBD2. The junction had 11 bases not matched to a gene; V was cut back by 6 bases and J by 3 bases. The germline gives CDR1 SGHVS, CDR2 FNYEAQ. The length of the CDR3 is 17 residues. This chain's CDR3 is CASRLTLLAGGKETQYF. The CDR3 DNA sequence: TGTGCCAGCAGACTAACCCTGCTAGCGGGGGGGAAAGAGACCCAGTACTTC.

The rearrangement joins TRBV11-2 to TRBJ2-7; D call uncertain. Germline CDR1 and CDR2: SGHAT and FQNNGV. The CDR3 is 13 residues long. Trimming left V 5 bases short and J 4 bases short, with 12 bases between. The CDR3 DNA reads as TGTGCCAGCAGCCGGCAGGCTCTTTACGAGCAGTACTTC. It specifies CASSRQALYEQYF.

Regarding this clone: At one end the junction does not follow the germline gene, possibly because of a read error. DNA of the CDR3: TGCAGCGTTGTATCAGGGACTAGTGAAAAACTGTTTTTT. Translated, it gives CSVVSGTSEKLFF. The rearrangement uses TRBV29-1 and TRBJ1-4, with D perhaps matching TRBD1 (5 bases). This CDR3 is 13 amino acids long. The V gene's germline CDR1 is SQVTM and CDR2 ANQGSEA.

This clone appeared once. The V and J genes are TRBV29-1 and TRBJ2-6, with no clear D. The CDR3 loop spans 12 amino acids. Trimming pared 0 bases from V and 12 bases from J, leaving 9 bases between. Germline V gene sequence: CDR1 SQVTM, CDR2 ANQGSEA. CDR3 nucleotide sequence: TGCAGCGTTGAAGATGAAATATCCGTCCTGACTTTC. Translated, it gives CSVEDEISVLTF.

The J gene is TRBJ2-7, the V gene TRBV6-5, with 7 nucleotides matching TRBD1. After removal of 7 bases from V and 0 bases from J, the junction contained 6 bases not matched to a gene. Germline CDR1 reads MNHEY; CDR2 reads SVGAGI. The CDR3 sequence is 14 residues long. The CDR3 sequence is CASNNRGSSYEQYF. The DNA for the CDR3 is TGTGCCAGCAATAACAGGGGCAGCTCCTACGAGCAGTACTTC.

The CDR3 loop reads CATSGQGHGYTF. The CDR3 DNA is TGTGCCACCAGTGGACAGGGCCATGGCTACACCTTC. This rearrangement joins TRBV15 to TRBJ1-2, with 8 bases identical to TRBD1. CDR3 length: 12 residues. J was trimmed by 6 bases and V by 6 bases; bases with no gene match: 3. Per the germline V gene, CDR1 is LNHNV and CDR2 is YYDKDF (reference sequence).

Regarding this clone: The same CDR3 also results from other DNA sequences found in this sample. This rearrangement joins TRBV2 to TRBJ2-7; the match to TRBD1 covers 9 bases. V shed 1 base and J 2 bases; nucleotides not matched to a gene: 3. The V gene's germline CDR1 is SNHLY and CDR2 FYNNEI. The CDR3 has 15 amino acids. CDR3 nucleotides: TGTGCCAGCAGTGAAGGGGGACAGGGAACCTACGAGCAGTACTTC. It specifies CASSEGGQGTYEQYF.

This sequence joins TRBV4-3 and TRBJ2-3, with 7 bases fitting TRBD1. Germline V gives CDR1 LGHNA, CDR2 YSLEER. This CDR3 is built from 16 residues. Unmatched junction bases numbered 11, after V lost 2 bases and J lost 6 bases. This chain's CDR3 is CASSQSDRSILDTQYF. In nucleotides, the CDR3 is TGCGCCAGCAGCCAATCGGACAGGTCCATTTTGGATACGCAGTATTTT.

The DNA of the CDR3 is TGTGCCAGCATCTTAAGGACAGGGGGCGATTCACCCCTCCACTTT. This translates into CASILRTGGDSPLHF. The chain couples TRBV6-5 to TRBJ1-6; 11 nucleotides line up with TRBD1. V lost 7 bases, J lost 8 bases, and 7 bases stayed unmatched. CDR1 is MNHEY, CDR2 SVGAGI, per germline. CDR3 length equals 15 residues.

V gene TRBV5-1 combines with J gene TRBJ2-7; unclear D gene. The CDR3 extends over 16 amino acids. Looked up from germline, CDR1 is SGHRS and CDR2 is YFSETQ. Trimming stripped 1 base from V and 4 bases from J, with 18 bases between. CDR3 region: CASSLSSSVGWYEQYF. The DNA for the CDR3 is TGCGCCAGCAGCTTGTCCTCTAGTGTCGGGTGGTACGAGCAGTACTTC.